This passage covers 19 T cell receptor beta chains from one sample sequenced in a study of metastatic and nonmetastatic thyroid tumors. TCRdb reassembled clones from the PCR reads with MiXCR. The table lists around 70,000 clones, about 17% of them singletons. Treatment of any kind had been given to no patient before thyroid surgery. Specimen: blood. These receptors all stem from a female donor with papillary thyroid cancer or a benign thyroid nodule (not recorded which). Some clones in this sample may be carry-over from other donors' samples.

CDR3 coding DNA: TGCAGTGCTAGGCCGGGGACTAGGCCTCTTGGGAATGAGCAGTTCTTC. Its translation: CSARPGTRPLGNEQFF. This chain uses TRBV20-1 with TRBJ2-1, with TRBD2 identical over 8 bases. Germline V CDR1 and CDR2: DFQATT, SNEGSKA (reference sequence). The CDR3 covers 16 residues. The ends lost 3 bases at V and 7 bases at J; junction bases unmatched: 14.

The chain carries TRBV9 and TRBJ1-2; TRBD1 matches 9 bases. Germline V lookup: CDR1 SGDLS, CDR2 YYNGEE. The V gene end was trimmed by 3 bases and the J gene end by 8 bases; junction bases not matched to a gene: 11. The CDR3 spans 15 residues. CDR3 protein: CASSAGGDRACGYTF. The CDR3 DNA reads TGTGCCAGCAGCGCCGGGGGGGACAGGGCGTGCGGCTACACCTTC.

In its sample, this clone was seen many times. The chain recombines TRBV6-1 with TRBJ2-7, with TRBD2 matching 7 bases. Germline assignment: CDR1 MNHNS and CDR2 SASEGT. CDR3 length: 14 amino acids. Trimming removed 6 bases from V and 6 bases from J; junction bases left unmatched: 11. CDR3 amino acids: CASRTREWGREQYF. In nucleotides, the CDR3 is TGTGCCAGCAGGACGCGGGAGTGGGGTCGCGAGCAGTACTTC.

There are many counts of this clone. The chain carries TRBV5-1 and TRBJ1-2; 9 bases match TRBD1. Germline CDR1 is SGHRS and CDR2 is YFSETQ. The V segment lost 4 bases and the J segment 6 bases; nucleotides outside the gene matches: 10. The CDR3 spans 15 residues. The CDR3 loop reads CASSLGGTGKNGYTF. The CDR3 DNA follows: TGCGCCAGCAGCCTTGGCGGGACAGGGAAGAATGGCTACACCTTC.

This clone appeared many times. The limits of the CDR3 on the DNA are not certain, so only TCRdb's listed CDR3 is given. The same CDR3 is also encoded by other DNA sequences in this sample. The chain links TRBV27 to TRBJ2-2. The CDR3 extends over 15 residues, inclusive of both ends. Germline CDR1 MNHEY, CDR2 SMNVEV (reference sequence). CDR3 in amino acids: CASSFLAARTGELFF.

This clone was recorded many times. V usage is TRBV19 and J usage is TRBJ1-5, with a possible D match to TRBD1 (5 bases). Germline V CDR1 and CDR2: LNHDA, SQIVND (reference sequence). The CDR3 extends over 14 amino acids. The germline V and J ends were trimmed by 5 bases and 4 bases, with 12 bases remaining between them. The chain's CDR3 is CASSHRDYNQPQHF. The CDR3 DNA reads as TGTGCCAGTAGTCACCGGGACTATAATCAGCCCCAGCATTTT.

This chain links TRBV20-1 with TRBJ2-1; TRBD2 matches 7 bases. With V trimmed by 3 bases and J by 6 bases, 11 bases remained unmatched. This CDR3 has 15 residues. Germline CDR1 reads DFQATT; CDR2 reads SNEGSKA (reference sequence). The CDR3 loop is CSARPGSGDANEQFF. The CDR3 nucleotides read TGCAGTGCTAGGCCAGGGAGCGGGGATGCCAATGAGCAGTTCTTC.

This clone was detected many times. The chain couples TRBV27 to TRBJ2-7; 7 bases are shared with TRBD2. The CDR3 consists of 15 residues. Trimming took 2 bases from V and 7 from J; bases not matched to a gene: 11. CDR1 and CDR2 from the germline V gene are MNHEY and SMNVEV (reference sequence). CDR3 nucleotides: TGTGCCAGCAGTTTAGCTAGCGGAGTGAGTGGTGAGCAGTACTTC. Its translation: CASSLASGVSGEQYF.

This clone was recorded at least ten times. The rearrangement uses TRBV9 and TRBJ2-2; 12 positions agree with TRBD2. Germline V gene sequence: CDR1 SGDLS, CDR2 YYNGEE. This CDR3 region has 15 residues. V shed 5 bases, J shed 5 bases, and the junction held 4 bases outside the gene matches. CDR3 amino acids: CASSLTSGSTGELFF. DNA for the CDR3: TGTGCCAGCAGTCTGACTAGCGGGAGTACCGGGGAGCTGTTTTTT. The full variable domain, in which reference TRBV9 and TRBJ2-2 provide the parts outside the CDR3, is DSGVTQTPKHLITATGQRVTLRCSPRSGDLSVYWYQQSLDQGLQFLIQYYNGEERAKGNILERFSAQQFPDLHSELNLSSLELGDSALYFCASSLTSGSTGELFFGEGSRLTVL.

The chain has TRBV20-1 and TRBJ2-7, with 11 bases fitting TRBD2. The CDR3 consists of 19 residues. With V trimmed by 0 bases and J by 4 bases, 17 bases remained unmatched. Germline V lookup: CDR1 DFQATT, CDR2 SNEGSKA (reference sequence). CDR3 region: CSARDRPSVGLAGMYEQYF. The CDR3 nucleotides are TGCAGTGCTAGAGATAGGCCTTCGGTCGGACTAGCGGGTATGTACGAGCAGTACTTC.

This clone was detected many times. This rearrangement joins TRBV27 to TRBJ1-1, with TRBD1 as a possible D gene (6 bases). CDR3 length equals 11 residues. Between the trimmed V and J ends, which lost 5 bases and 9 bases, there was a span of 10 bases. Germline CDR1 reads MNHEY; CDR2 reads SMNVEV (reference sequence). The CDR3 sequence: CASSAGAKAFF. The CDR3 nucleotides are TGTGCCAGCAGTGCAGGGGCGAAAGCTTTCTTT.

In its sample, this clone was seen a few times. The rearrangement uses TRBV5-5 and TRBJ1-1, with D hard to call. The CDR3 is made up of 15 amino acids. Trimming shortened V by 4 bases and J by 6 bases, and 19 bases separated the two germline ends. Germline CDR1 SGHKS, CDR2 YYEKEE (reference sequence). The CDR3 protein is CASSAKVINGAEAFF. The DNA for the CDR3 is TGTGCCAGCAGCGCCAAGGTTATAAACGGCGCTGAAGCTTTCTTT. The variable domain in full, with the rest retrieved from reference TRBV5-5 and TRBJ1-1, is DAGVTQSPTHLIKTRGQQVTLRCSPISGHKSVSWYQQVLGQGPQFIFQYYEKEERGRGNFPDRFSARQFPNYSSELNVNALLLGDSALYLCASSAKVINGAEAFFGQGTRLTVV.

This clone was seen repeatedly, ten times or more. The chain carries TRBV2 and TRBJ2-1; 8 positions match TRBD1. The V gene's germline CDR1 is SNHLY and CDR2 FYNNEI. CDR3 length equals 13 residues. J lost 7 bases, V lost 7 bases, and 6 bases had no gene match. CDR3 residues: CASTGGARNEQFF. The CDR3 DNA sequence: TGTGCCAGCACAGGGGGCGCGAGGAATGAGCAGTTCTTC.

This clone was counted at least ten times. The rearrangement links TRBV14 to TRBJ2-1, with D uncertain. Germline CDR1 and CDR2: SGHDN and FVKESK. The CDR3 contains 15 residues. V was trimmed by 1 base and J by 7 bases, leaving 14 bases between them. CDR3 DNA sequence: TGTGCCAGCAGCCAAGGTTCTGGTCTACAGAATGAGCAGTTCTTC. Protein: CASSQGSGLQNEQFF. Supplemented by reference TRBV14 and TRBJ2-1, the full variable domain reads EAGVTQFPSHSVIEKGQTVTLRCDPISGHDNLYWYRRVMGKEIKFLLHFVKESKQDESGMPNNRFLAERTGGTYSTLKVQPAELEDSGVYFCASSQGSGLQNEQFFGPGTRLTVL.

This clone was seen at least ten times. In DNA, the CDR3 is TGTGCCAGTAGTTATAGGCCGTACAATGAGCAGTTCTTC. It yields the protein CASSYRPYNEQFF. The rearrangement links TRBV19 to TRBJ2-1, with D uncertain. The CDR3 is 13 amino acids. The germline V gene encodes CDR1 LNHDA and CDR2 SQIVND (reference sequence). V dropped 5 bases and J dropped 4 bases, with 9 bases sitting between them.

The rearrangement joins TRBV6-1 to TRBJ2-2; D is perhaps TRBD1 or TRBD2 (5 bases each). V was trimmed by 2 bases and J by 6 bases, leaving 19 bases between them. Germline V gives CDR1 MNHNS, CDR2 SASEGT. The CDR3 contains 17 residues. CDR3 DNA: TGTGCCAGCAGTGAAAGCGGTTGGCAGGGAAGCGCCGGGGAGCTGTTTTTT. Residues: CASSESGWQGSAGELFF.

This clone was seen at least ten times. The chain combines TRBV2 with TRBJ1-1; 8 nucleotides align to TRBD1. Trimming cost V 5 bases and J 11 bases; bases outside gene matches: 19. Germline CDR1 and CDR2: SNHLY and FYNNEI. There are 16 residues in the CDR3. CDR3 sequence: CASSTTLKDRAVEAFF. DNA for the CDR3: TGTGCCAGCAGTACGACCCTTAAGGACAGGGCGGTGGAGGCTTTCTTT.

This chain joins TRBV11-2 and TRBJ2-5; 8 bases line up with TRBD2. The germline gives CDR1 SGHAT, CDR2 FQNNGV. J gave up 5 bases and V 1 base, and 9 bases lay outside the gene matches. CDR3 size: 16 residues. The CDR3 spells CASSLGAGVGRETQYF. The DNA of the CDR3 is TGTGCCAGCAGCTTAGGAGCGGGAGTGGGGAGGGAGACCCAGTACTTC.

This clone has ten or more counts. Other DNA sequences of this sample code for an identical CDR3. V and J are TRBV2 and TRBJ2-1, with D perhaps matching TRBD1 or TRBD2 (6 bases each). V gave up 0 bases and J gave up 13 bases, with 13 bases separating them. CDR3 length: 13 amino acids. Germline assignment: CDR1 SNHLY and CDR2 FYNNEI. The CDR3 DNA reads TGTGCCAGCAGTGAAGCCGGGGGCGGCGTTCAGTTCTTC. Amino acids: CASSEAGGGVQFF. Using reference TRBV2 and TRBJ2-1 for the parts outside the CDR3, the full variable domain is EPEVTQTPSHQVTQMGQEVILRCVPISNHLYFYWYRQILGQKVEFLVSFYNNEISEKSEIFDDQFSVERPDGSNFTLKIRSTKLEDSAMYFCASSEAGGGVQFFGPGTRLTVL.